This T cell receptor (beta chain) stems from a study of CD8 T cells in ankylosing spondylitis. Whole-study findings and limits: Researchers reportedly found disease-linked clones significantly enriched in matched ankylosing spondylitis synovial fluid.

This clonotype was counted only a few times. Its target is unknown. Quantitative barcoded 5'-RACE was used to prepare TCR beta libraries. MiXCR, run by TCRdb on the 5' RACE reads, gives a single entry per CDR3 protein. The data contain around 100,000 distinct CDR3 sequences, about 25% of them singletons. V trimming: 7 bases; J trimming: 8 bases; junction bases outside the gene matches: 22. The V gene's germline CDR1 is SNHLY and CDR2 FYNNEI. The CDR3 is made up of 20 amino acids. Source material: synovial fluid, either unsorted or a sorted T cell fraction (not recorded which). The chain is built from TRBV2 and TRBJ2-2; 13 bases align to TRBD2. The sequence derives from a male donor with ankylosing spondylitis. CDR3 amino acids: CASIPSLGLAGVPQVGELFF. The CDR3 DNA sequence: TGTGCCAGCATCCCCTCCCTAGGACTAGCGGGAGTTCCCCAGGTGGGGGAGCTGTTTTTT.